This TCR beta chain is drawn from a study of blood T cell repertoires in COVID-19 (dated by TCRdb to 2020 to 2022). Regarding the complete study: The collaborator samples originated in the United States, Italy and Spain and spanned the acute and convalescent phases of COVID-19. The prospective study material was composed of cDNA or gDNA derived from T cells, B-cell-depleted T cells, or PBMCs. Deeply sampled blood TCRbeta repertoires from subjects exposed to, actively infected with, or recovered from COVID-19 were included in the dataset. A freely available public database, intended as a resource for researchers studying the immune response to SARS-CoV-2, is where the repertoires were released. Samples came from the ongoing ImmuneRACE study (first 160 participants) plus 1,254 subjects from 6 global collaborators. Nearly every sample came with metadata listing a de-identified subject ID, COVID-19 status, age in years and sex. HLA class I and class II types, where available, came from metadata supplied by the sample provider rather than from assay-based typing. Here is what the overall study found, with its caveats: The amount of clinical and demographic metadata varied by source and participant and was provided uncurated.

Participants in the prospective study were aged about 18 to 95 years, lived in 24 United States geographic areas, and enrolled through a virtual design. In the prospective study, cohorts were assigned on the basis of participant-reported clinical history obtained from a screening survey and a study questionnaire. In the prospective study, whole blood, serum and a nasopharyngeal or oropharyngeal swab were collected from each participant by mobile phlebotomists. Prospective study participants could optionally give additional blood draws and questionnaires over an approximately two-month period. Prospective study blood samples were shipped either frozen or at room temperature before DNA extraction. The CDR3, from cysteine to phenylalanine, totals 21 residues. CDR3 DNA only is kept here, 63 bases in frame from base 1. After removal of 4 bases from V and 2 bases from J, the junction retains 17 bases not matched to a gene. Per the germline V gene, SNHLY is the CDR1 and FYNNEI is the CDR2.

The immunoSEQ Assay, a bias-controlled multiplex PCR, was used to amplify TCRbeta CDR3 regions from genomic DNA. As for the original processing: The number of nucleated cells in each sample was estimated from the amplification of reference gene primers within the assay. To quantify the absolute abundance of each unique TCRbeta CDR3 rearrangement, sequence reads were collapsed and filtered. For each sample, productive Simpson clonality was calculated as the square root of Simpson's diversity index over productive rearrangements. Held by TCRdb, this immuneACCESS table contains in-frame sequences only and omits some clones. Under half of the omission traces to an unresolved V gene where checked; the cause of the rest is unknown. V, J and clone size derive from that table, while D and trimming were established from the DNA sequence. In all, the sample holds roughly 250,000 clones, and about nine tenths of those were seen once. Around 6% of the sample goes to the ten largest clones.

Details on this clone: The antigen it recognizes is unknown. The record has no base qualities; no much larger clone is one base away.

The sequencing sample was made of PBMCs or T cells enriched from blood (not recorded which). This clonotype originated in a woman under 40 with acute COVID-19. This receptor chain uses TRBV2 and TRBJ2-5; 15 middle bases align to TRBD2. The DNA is TGTGCCAGCAGTGTACCCACTCCCCGGACTAGCGGGGGGGCGGGGCAAGAGACCCAGTACTTC. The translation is CASSVPTPRTSGGAGQETQYF. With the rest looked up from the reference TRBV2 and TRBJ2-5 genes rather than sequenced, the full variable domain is EPEVTQTPSHQVTQMGQEVILRCVPISNHLYFYWYRQILGQKVEFLVSFYNNEISEKSEIFDDQFSVERPDGSNFTLKIRSTKLEDSAMYFCASSVPTPRTSGGAGQETQYFGPGTRLLVL.